This TCR beta chain was sequenced during a study of cytotoxic CD8 clonotypes in ibrutinib-treated CLL. This clone was recorded a few times. Generated by immunoSEQ multiplex PCR, the TCRdb table keeps only in-frame clones and is missing some. The data contain tens of thousands of clones, approximately 57% of them seen just once; the ten biggest clones take up about 15%. The sample here was PBMCs, taken after 12 months of ibrutinib treatment. The TCR comes from a human donor with chronic lymphocytic leukemia.

CDR3 DNA: TGTGCCAGCAGGAAAGAAGGGGTCCTCAGCACAGATACGCAGTATTTT. Protein: CASRKEGVLSTDTQYF. The gene calls are TRBV11-2 and TRBJ2-3, with TRBD1 as a possible D gene (5 bases). Germline CDR1 SGHAT, CDR2 FQNNGV. V was shortened by 6 bases and J by 0 bases, with 16 bases between the two germline ends. There are 16 residues in the CDR3.